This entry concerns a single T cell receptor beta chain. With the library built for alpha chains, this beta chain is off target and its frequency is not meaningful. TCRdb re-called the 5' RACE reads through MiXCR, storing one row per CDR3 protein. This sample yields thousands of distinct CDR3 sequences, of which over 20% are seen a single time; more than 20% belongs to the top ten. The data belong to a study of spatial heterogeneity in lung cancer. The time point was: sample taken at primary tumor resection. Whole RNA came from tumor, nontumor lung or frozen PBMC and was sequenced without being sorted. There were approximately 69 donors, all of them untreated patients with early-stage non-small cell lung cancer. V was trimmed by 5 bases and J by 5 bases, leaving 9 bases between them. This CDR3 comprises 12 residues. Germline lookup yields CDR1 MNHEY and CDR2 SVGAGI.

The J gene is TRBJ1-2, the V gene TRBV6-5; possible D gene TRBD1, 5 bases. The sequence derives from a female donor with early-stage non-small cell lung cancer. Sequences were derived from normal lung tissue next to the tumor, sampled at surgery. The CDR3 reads CASSDRQYGYTF. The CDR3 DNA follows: TGTGCCAGCAGTGACCGACAGTATGGCTACACCTTC.